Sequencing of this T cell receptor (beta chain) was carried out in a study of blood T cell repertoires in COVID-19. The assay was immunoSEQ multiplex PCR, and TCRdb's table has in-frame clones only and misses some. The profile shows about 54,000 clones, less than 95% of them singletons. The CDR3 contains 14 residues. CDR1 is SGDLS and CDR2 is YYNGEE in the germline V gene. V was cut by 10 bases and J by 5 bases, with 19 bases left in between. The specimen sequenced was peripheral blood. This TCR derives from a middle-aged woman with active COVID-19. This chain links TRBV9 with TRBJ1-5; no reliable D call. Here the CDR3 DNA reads TGTGCCGGCCTACAGCCCTTCGGCGATCAGCCCCAGCATTTT. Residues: CAGLQPFGDQPQHF. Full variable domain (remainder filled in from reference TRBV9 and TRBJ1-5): DSGVTQTPKHLITATGQRVTLRCSPRSGDLSVYWYQQSLDQGLQFLIQYYNGEERAKGNILERFSAQQFPDLHSELNLSSLELGDSALYFCAGLQPFGDQPQHFGDGTRLSIL.